These 24 T cell receptor beta chains came from one sample sequenced in a study of blood T cell repertoires in COVID-19. Profiled with immunoSEQ multiplex PCR; TCRdb holds only in-frame clones, not every one. This table has more than 300,000 clones, around 87% appearing once. The sample taken for sequencing was peripheral blood. Receptors originate from a woman aged 30 to 39 with COVID-19, enrolled during active disease.

The chain carries TRBV5-1 and TRBJ2-5; D possibly corresponds to TRBD1 (6 bases). V was shortened by 4 bases and J by 2 bases, with 12 bases between the two germline ends. This CDR3 has 14 residues. The germline V gene encodes CDR1 SGHRS and CDR2 YFSETQ. The CDR3 nucleotides are TGCGCCAGCAGCCCACTGACAGGACAAGAGACCCAGTACTTC. It specifies CASSPLTGQETQYF.

The V call is TRBV2, the J call TRBJ2-5, with D perhaps TRBD2 (7 bases). CDR1 SNHLY and CDR2 FYNNEI come from the germline V gene. This CDR3 is built from 13 residues. The V and J ends lost 7 bases and 1 base respectively, with 10 bases between them. In DNA, the CDR3 is TGTGCCAGCACCGGGGGGCTCCAAGAGACCCAGTACTTC. Its protein product is CASTGGLQETQYF.

A few counts support this clone. V usage is TRBV6-6 and J usage is TRBJ2-4; a possible D gene is TRBD2 (6 bases). The CDR3 is 16 residues long. Trimming pared 6 bases from V and 0 bases from J, leaving 15 bases between. Germline CDR1 is MNHNY and CDR2 is SVGAGI (reference sequence). The CDR3 DNA follows: TGTGCCAGCAGCCGCGGGGAAGGGGTAGCCAAAAACATTCAGTACTTC. Its protein is CASSRGEGVAKNIQYF.

The V and J genes are TRBV29-1 and TRBJ1-2; 10 bases are shared with TRBD1. Germline lookup yields CDR1 SQVTM and CDR2 ANQGSEA. Trimming cost V 7 bases and J 2 bases; bases outside gene matches: 7. This CDR3 has 14 amino acids. CDR3 residues: CSAMRTGGNYGYTF. CDR3 nucleotides: TGCAGCGCCATGCGGACAGGGGGAAACTATGGCTACACCTTC.

This chain uses TRBV4-3 with TRBJ2-1; TRBD2 aligns across 10 bases. This CDR3 has 16 amino acids. V was pared by 0 bases and J by 2 bases, with 1 base of the junction left unmatched. Germline V gene lookup returns CDR1 LGHNA and CDR2 YSLEER. The CDR3 loop reads CASSQDGTSAYNEQFF. The CDR3 DNA reads TGCGCCAGCAGCCAAGATGGGACTAGCGCCTACAATGAGCAGTTCTTC.

The V call is TRBV27, the J call TRBJ2-1; 7 positions agree with TRBD1. The CDR3 has 15 residues. Germline V gene lookup returns CDR1 MNHEY and CDR2 SMNVEV (reference sequence). With V trimmed by 0 bases and J by 2 bases, 1 base remained unmatched. As DNA, the CDR3 is TGTGCCAGCAGTTTATCACAGGGGCCCTACAATGAGCAGTTCTTC. Protein: CASSLSQGPYNEQFF.

V is TRBV5-5 and J is TRBJ1-4; D is ambiguous. The V end lost 0 bases, the J end lost 3 bases, and 9 bases lay between the germline ends. The germline V gene has CDR1 SGHKS and CDR2 YYEKEE (reference sequence). CDR3 length equals 15 residues. CDR3 region: CASSLERLSNEKLFF. CDR3 nucleotides: TGTGCCAGCAGCTTGGAGCGGTTATCTAATGAAAAACTGTTTTTT.

The table lists this clone with a few counts. The rearrangement joins TRBV5-1 to TRBJ1-1; D possibly corresponds to TRBD1 (6 bases). Trimming pared 4 bases from V and 1 base from J, leaving 11 bases between. CDR3 size: 14 residues. Germline CDR1 reads SGHRS; CDR2 reads YFSETQ. The CDR3 DNA follows: TGCGCCAGCAGCCAGGGACATGCGAACACTGAAGCTTTCTTT. Translating it yields CASSQGHANTEAFF.

The chain uses TRBV4-1 and TRBJ2-7; TRBD1 aligns across 7 bases. This CDR3 has 13 amino acids. Germline V gene lookup returns CDR1 MGHRA and CDR2 YSYEKL. With V trimmed by 4 bases and J by 4 bases, 4 bases remained unmatched. CDR3 sequence reads: CASSPGQEYEQYF. In DNA form, the CDR3 reads TGCGCCAGCAGCCCCGGACAGGAGTACGAGCAGTACTTC.

The chain combines TRBV5-1 with TRBJ2-5; weak D call: TRBD1 (6 bases). The CDR3 extends over 14 amino acids. Germline V gives CDR1 SGHRS, CDR2 YFSETQ. V was pared by 4 bases and J by 1 base, with 11 bases between. The CDR3 sequence: CASSPGQIQETQYF. DNA of the CDR3: TGCGCCAGCAGCCCGGGACAAATCCAAGAGACCCAGTACTTC.

The chain recombines TRBV21-1 with TRBJ2-7; the D call TRBD2 from the table was never checked on the DNA. TRBV21-1 is described as a pseudogene. The length of the CDR3 is 15 residues. The CDR3 loop is CASSKGGDYSYEQYF. The CDR3 bases are TGTGCCAGCAGCAAAGGGGGGGACTACTCCTACGAGCAGTACTTC.

The chain employs TRBV7-9 and TRBJ2-3; D unresolved. Trimming left V 3 bases short and J 3 bases short, with 10 bases between. Germline CDR1 and CDR2: SEHNR and FQNEAQ (reference sequence). The CDR3 sequence is 14 residues long. The CDR3: CASSFTLRTDTQYF. DNA for the CDR3: TGTGCCAGCAGCTTCACGTTACGGACAGATACGCAGTATTTT.

This clone was observed once. The chain is built from TRBV27 and TRBJ2-3; D unresolved. The CDR3 runs 14 residues. V shed 4 bases and J shed 0 bases, with 8 bases lying between them. Germline CDR1 MNHEY, CDR2 SMNVEV (reference sequence). This CDR3 reads CASSYAFSTDTQYF. CDR3 DNA sequence: TGTGCCAGCAGTTACGCGTTTAGCACAGATACGCAGTATTTT.

The CDR3 protein is CASEPGQGSYQPQHF. DNA for the CDR3: TGTGCCTCAGAACCGGGACAGGGAAGTTATCAGCCCCAGCATTTT. The rearrangement joins TRBV5-3 to TRBJ1-5; 9 bases are shared with TRBD1. TRBV5-3 is an ORF, with its function uncertain. The J segment lost 5 bases and the V segment lost 10 bases, leaving 13 bases of the junction unmatched. This CDR3 comprises 15 residues.

The chain couples TRBV6-1 to TRBJ2-5; 9 bases are shared with TRBD2. Germline loops: CDR1 MNHNS, CDR2 SASEGT. Unmatched junction bases numbered 14, after V lost 4 bases and J lost 2 bases. CDR3 length: 18 residues. CDR3 residues: CASSAWLAGTRGQETQYF. In DNA, the CDR3 is TGTGCCAGCAGTGCGTGGCTAGCGGGGACAAGGGGGCAAGAGACCCAGTACTTC.

This sequence joins TRBV6-1 and TRBJ2-7; 11 bases map to TRBD1. With 4 bases clipped from V and 3 bases from J, the junction kept 11 bases outside the gene matches. Germline loops: CDR1 MNHNS, CDR2 SASEGT. The CDR3 spans 17 residues. The CDR3 is CASSGTGGEGPFYEQYF. The CDR3, as DNA: TGTGCCAGCAGTGGGACAGGGGGCGAGGGCCCCTTCTACGAGCAGTACTTC.

The rearrangement uses TRBV7-3 and TRBJ2-7, with 14 bases lining up with TRBD2. The ends lost 3 bases at V and 7 bases at J; junction bases unmatched: 8. The germline CDR1 and CDR2 sequences are SGHTA and FQGTGA. The CDR3 runs 16 residues. The CDR3: CASSFSGLAGAGEQYF. In DNA, the CDR3 is TGTGCCAGCAGCTTCTCGGGACTAGCGGGAGCAGGGGAGCAGTACTTC.

The V and J genes are TRBV5-1 and TRBJ1-6; 8 nucleotides match TRBD1. The J segment lost 6 bases and the V segment lost 1 base, leaving 3 bases of the junction unmatched. The CDR3 runs to 15 residues. Germline CDR1 SGHRS, CDR2 YFSETQ. The CDR3 loop reads CASSLQGARNSPLHF. The CDR3 DNA reads TGCGCCAGCAGCTTGCAGGGGGCGCGTAATTCACCCCTCCACTTT.

V gene TRBV25-1 combines with J gene TRBJ2-3; 10 bases line up with TRBD2. Per germline, CDR1 MGHDK and CDR2 SYGVNS. The CDR3 length is 15 residues. V was pared by 6 bases and J by 6 bases, with 9 bases of the junction left unmatched. The CDR3 DNA follows: TGTGCCAGCAGCTCTATAGCGGGAGGTTTGGATACGCAGTATTTT. Its protein product is CASSSIAGGLDTQYF.

J is TRBJ2-7 and V is TRBV19, with TRBD2 matching over 8 bases. Per germline, CDR1 LNHDA and CDR2 SQIVND (reference sequence). The junction had 3 bases not matched to a gene; V was cut back by 5 bases and J by 3 bases. This CDR3 comprises 13 residues. This CDR3 is CASSFGTSYEQYF. The CDR3 DNA reads TGTGCCAGTAGTTTCGGGACTAGCTACGAGCAGTACTTC.

V usage is TRBV27 and J usage is TRBJ2-2; D unresolved. The CDR3 is 13 amino acids. Germline V gene sequence: CDR1 MNHEY, CDR2 SMNVEV (reference sequence). V was clipped by 4 bases and J by 1 base, with 4 bases between them. The CDR3 protein is CASSSQNTGELFF. Written as DNA, the CDR3 is TGTGCCAGCAGTTCACAGAACACCGGGGAGCTGTTTTTT.

The rearrangement links TRBV29-1 to TRBJ2-7, with TRBD1 identical over 10 bases. Germline trimming cut 6 bases from V and 3 bases from J; bases unmatched to any gene: 5. The CDR3 consists of 13 residues. From germline, CDR1 is SQVTM and CDR2 ANQGSEA. This CDR3 is CSVTGTGVYEQYF. The CDR3 DNA sequence: TGCAGCGTAACCGGGACAGGGGTCTACGAGCAGTACTTC.

V is TRBV28 and J is TRBJ2-5; 8 bases fit TRBD1. The CDR3 sequence is 14 residues long. The V and J ends lost 7 bases and 5 bases, in that order; junction bases with no gene match: 9. Germline V CDR1 and CDR2: MDHEN, SYDVKM. CDR3 sequence: CASNVQGGFETQYF. CDR3 DNA sequence: TGTGCCAGCAATGTACAGGGGGGATTCGAGACCCAGTACTTC.

This chain uses TRBV7-6 with TRBJ2-7; 8 bases are a match to TRBD1. With 1 base clipped from V and 3 bases from J, the junction kept 8 bases outside the gene matches. This CDR3 is 16 amino acids long. Germline CDR1 reads SGHVS; CDR2 reads FNYEAQ. CDR3 coding DNA: TGTGCCAGCAGCTTAGAAACCGGACAGGGTATCTACGAGCAGTACTTC. The encoded protein is CASSLETGQGIYEQYF.